Here is one TCR beta chain with its context. The antigen is not known. The authors ran a second PCR of roughly 6 to 12 cycles using a sample-barcoded 5' primer and a J-beta primer mix. A template-switch adaptor with 12 random nucleotides tagged each cDNA molecule. Each CDR3 protein is one row after TCRdb ran MiXCR on the 5' RACE reads. The sample carries about 1 million distinct CDR3 sequences, 40% to 55% recorded once. These data belong to a study of blood T cells in healthy people across ages. Regarding the study as a whole: Age showed a roughly linear inverse relationship with TCR beta diversity per million T cells. It was not known whether donors were CMV positive (a possible confounder of expanded clonotype changes).

Each sample used at least 6 million PBMCs. The receptor comes from a woman aged 55-70 years in good health. The sample consisted of blood.

CDR3 DNA sequence: TGCAGTGCTAGGGGGACAGACTCACTTAATCTATACGAGCAGTACTTC. Translating it yields CSARGTDSLNLYEQYF. The J gene is TRBJ2-5, the V gene TRBV20-1; 7 bases agree with TRBD1. The end of the DNA aligns better with TRBJ2-7, so the J call may be wrong. CDR3 length: 16 residues. CDR1 is DFQATT, CDR2 SNEGSKA, per germline (reference sequence).